This TCR beta chain was profiled in a study of blood T cell repertoires in COVID-19. Germline CDR1 reads KGHSH; CDR2 reads LQKENI. V was pared by 6 bases and J by 5 bases, with 6 bases of the junction left unmatched. This CDR3 spans 13 amino acids. Generated by immunoSEQ multiplex PCR, the TCRdb table keeps only in-frame clones and is missing some. The sample gives about 110,000 clones, about 85% of which show up once; approximately 1.5% is in the top ten. This chain joins TRBV18 and TRBJ1-1, with 7 bases fitting TRBD1. The receptor's source is a man aged 40-49 years with acute or convalescent COVID-19. Sequenced sample: peripheral blood. CDR3 coding DNA: TGTGCCAGCTCCCGCCAGGGGGAAACTGAAGCTTTCTTT. Translating gives CASSRQGETEAFF.